The 7 T cell receptor beta chains reported below all come from one sample, sequenced in a study of T cell changes during pregnancy in multiple sclerosis. Profiled with immunoSEQ multiplex PCR; TCRdb holds only in-frame clones, not every one. Counted here are about 110,000 clones, approximately 90% occurring once; the ten biggest clones make up 1.5% to 2%. The material sequenced was peripheral blood, taken after pregnancy. The receptors derive from a female donor with multiple sclerosis, enrolled in a pregnancy study.

The genes are TRBV5-1 and TRBJ1-3, with 8 bases that match TRBD1. The V gene's germline CDR1 is SGHRS and CDR2 YFSETQ. The junction had 5 bases not matched to a gene; V was cut back by 4 bases and J by 2 bases. This CDR3 spans 15 amino acids. DNA of the CDR3: TGCGCCAGCAGCCCAGAACAGGGGGCTGGAAACACCATATATTTT. This gives the protein CASSPEQGAGNTIYF. Filled out from reference TRBV5-1 and TRBJ1-3, the complete variable domain reads KAGVTQTPRYLIKTRGQQVTLSCSPISGHRSVSWYQQTPGQGLQFLFEYFSETQRNKGNFPGRFSGRQFSNSRSEMNVSTLELGDSALYLCASSPEQGAGNTIYFGEGSWLTVV.

The chain recombines TRBV5-1 with TRBJ2-7; 7 bases match TRBD1. V lost 2 bases and J lost 5; bases outside the gene matches: 10. The germline V gene has CDR1 SGHRS and CDR2 YFSETQ. The CDR3 contains 15 residues. The CDR3 sequence is CASSFAGTDFNEQYF. DNA of the CDR3: TGCGCCAGCAGCTTTGCCGGGACAGATTTCAACGAGCAGTACTTC.

The chain couples TRBV18 to TRBJ2-7; TRBD1 matches 9 bases. Trimming at V came to 5 bases and at J to 5 bases, leaving 10 bases not matched to a gene. CDR1 and CDR2 from the germline V gene are KGHSH and LQKENI. The CDR3 is made up of 15 amino acids. DNA of the CDR3: TGTGCCAGCTCATCTATTCCGGGACAGGGAGACGAGCAGTACTTC. Its protein is CASSSIPGQGDEQYF.

This chain connects TRBV28 to TRBJ2-7, with 7 bases that match TRBD1. The CDR3 runs to 15 residues. Per germline, CDR1 MDHEN and CDR2 SYDVKM. V shed 6 bases, J shed 4 bases, and the junction held 12 bases outside the gene matches. The CDR3 loop reads CASSRPPGQAYEQYF. The CDR3 region has the DNA TGTGCCAGCAGCCGACCCCCTGGACAGGCGTACGAGCAGTACTTC.

The chain recombines TRBV16 with TRBJ2-1; 10 nucleotides agree with TRBD2. The CDR3 sequence is 15 residues long. Germline values: CDR1 KGHSY, CDR2 FQNENV. V was pared by 4 bases and J by 7 bases, with 7 bases of the junction left unmatched. Here the CDR3 DNA reads TGTGCCAGCAGCCTCCTAGCGGGAGATGTGAATGAGCAGTTCTTC. Amino acids: CASSLLAGDVNEQFF.

The chain is built from TRBV29-1 and TRBJ1-1; 7 bases match TRBD1. V was pared by 3 bases and J by 0 bases, with 4 bases of the junction left unmatched. This CDR3 is 14 amino acids long. Per germline, CDR1 SQVTM and CDR2 ANQGSEA. DNA of the CDR3: TGCAGCGTTGAGTCAGGGGGGATGAACACTGAAGCTTTCTTT. Its protein product is CSVESGGMNTEAFF.

The rearrangement joins TRBV5-4 to TRBJ2-7; 7 nucleotides line up with TRBD1. V was clipped by 4 bases and J by 0 bases; unmatched bases: 7. The CDR3 has 15 amino acids. The germline CDR1 and CDR2 sequences are SGHNT and YYREEE (reference sequence). The CDR3 loop is CASSPMTGPSYEQYF. The CDR3 DNA reads TGTGCCAGCAGCCCTATGACAGGGCCCTCCTACGAGCAGTACTTC.